This T cell receptor beta chain was sequenced during a study of OX40 agonist ivuxolimab in advanced cancers. For the study at large: Eligibility rules accepted prior anti-PD-1, anti-PD-L1 or anti-CTLA-4 therapy, and 35% to 40% had some.

Assay used: immunoSEQ multiplex PCR; TCRdb lists only in-frame clones, some missing. The sample has about 150,000 clones; around 94% are singletons. This CDR3 is built from 12 residues. V was clipped by 6 bases and J by 6 bases, with 11 bases between them. From germline, CDR1 is SNHLY and CDR2 FYNNEI. This chain joins TRBV2 and TRBJ1-2; D perhaps matches TRBD1 (5 bases). Material: CD4+ or CD8+ T cells sorted from blood, obtained in a trial of the OX40 agonist ivuxolimab. This clonotype was obtained from an adult with an advanced solid tumor such as melanoma, head and neck, liver or kidney cancer. The CDR3 sequence: CASSDSGDGYTF. In nucleotides, the CDR3 is TGTGCCAGCAGCGACTCGGGGGATGGCTACACCTTC.